The 3 T cell receptor beta chains below were found in one sample sequenced in a study of T-cell reconstitution after alpha-beta-depleted transplantation in children. Library preparation (for TCRbeta) was performed with unique molecular identifiers. Via MiXCR, TCRdb re-called the PCR reads, giving one row per CDR3 protein. The data hold 260,000 or so distinct CDR3 sequences, with around 12% observed a single time. The sample was PBMCs from the stem cell graft donor, taken from the stem cell graft. Receptor source: a human donor who donated a stem cell graft to a child with acute lymphoblastic leukemia.

This clonotype has a count of ten or more. The V and J genes are TRBV4-3 and TRBJ2-4; D might be TRBD1 or TRBD2, each matching 5 bases. Germline V gives CDR1 LGHNA, CDR2 YSLEER. V was shortened by 4 bases and J by 9 bases, with 16 bases between the two germline ends. The CDR3 has 14 amino acids. CDR3 protein: CASSLTADGGIQYF. Here the CDR3 DNA reads TGCGCCAGCAGCCTGACAGCAGATGGGGGCATTCAGTACTTC.

This clonotype has ten or more counts. This chain joins TRBV5-6 and TRBJ2-7; 10 bases match TRBD2. With 6 bases clipped from V and 3 bases from J, the junction kept 12 bases outside the gene matches. The V gene's germline CDR1 is SGHDT and CDR2 YYEEEE. The CDR3 extends over 16 amino acids. CDR3 DNA: TGTGCCAGCAACATCGGGCCAGCGGGGGGGCTCTACGAGCAGTACTTC. Its translation is CASNIGPAGGLYEQYF.

This clonotype was detected many times. The chain has TRBV20-1 and TRBJ1-2; a weak D match, TRBD1 (5 bases). The V end lost 3 bases, the J end lost 8 bases, and 13 bases lay between the germline ends. There are 12 residues in the CDR3. Germline V gives CDR1 DFQATT, CDR2 SNEGSKA (reference sequence). Here the CDR3 reads CSASSSGEGYTF. DNA of the CDR3: TGCAGTGCTAGTAGTTCGGGGGAGGGCTACACCTTC.